Listed below are T cell receptor beta chains from one sample, sequenced in a study of blood T cell repertoires in COVID-19. Produced via immunoSEQ multiplex PCR; TCRdb's table is partial and in-frame only. Among roughly 140,000 clones listed, about 83% were seen once. The source material was peripheral blood. The source is a woman aged 40 to 50 with acute or convalescent COVID-19. Each CDR3 is given with its conserved first and last residue. The order of the fields is V gene, J gene, clone size, D gene, CDR3 protein, CDR3 DNA. The D gene is left open where the match is weak. Rows may omit the clone size; those that give it use once, few, many or a size class.

>TRBV21-1|TRBJ2-7|.|.
CASSQGQAHTYEQYF
TGTGCCAGCAGCCAGGGACAAGCGCATACCTACGAGCAGTACTTC
>TRBV7-2|TRBJ1-4|.|.
CASSQAGANGEKLFF
TGTGCCAGCAGCCAGGCAGGGGCTAACGGTGAAAAACTGTTTTTT
>TRBV5-6|TRBJ2-1|.|TRBD1
CASSLPRTGINEQFF
TGTGCCAGCAGCTTACCAAGGACAGGGATCAATGAGCAGTTCTTC
>TRBV19|TRBJ1-1|once|.
CASSIGLAGMNTEAFF
TGTGCCAGTAGTATAGGGTTGGCGGGGATGAACACTGAAGCTTTCTTT
>TRBV20-1|TRBJ2-1|.|.
CSASSHSSYNEQFF
TGCAGTGCTAGTTCGCACTCCTCCTACAATGAGCAGTTCTTC
>TRBV28|TRBJ2-1|.|.
CASSEQGIYNEQFF
TGTGCCAGCAGTGAGCAGGGTATTTACAATGAGCAGTTCTTC
>TRBV18|TRBJ2-2|.|TRBD2
CASSPPRVAGASNTGELFF
TGTGCCAGCTCACCACCGAGGGTAGCGGGGGCCTCGAACACCGGGGAGCTGTTTTTT
>TRBV24-1|TRBJ2-7|.|.
CATSDLQSYGQYF
TGTGCCACCAGTGATTTGCAATCATACGGGCAGTACTTC
>TRBV3-1/TRBV3-2|TRBJ1-2|once|TRBD1
CASSRDRGNYGYTF
TGTGCCAGCAGCCGGGACAGGGGGAACTATGGCTACACCTTC
>TRBV2|TRBJ2-7|.|.
CASSMAGEQYF
TGTGCCAGCAGCATGGCTGGCGAGCAGTACTTC
>TRBV4-2|TRBJ2-3|.|TRBD1
CASSQDVGTVGMVDTQYF
TGTGCCAGCAGCCAAGATGTCGGGACAGTTGGGATGGTAGATACGCAGTATTTT
>TRBV6-5|TRBJ2-2|.|TRBD1
CASSRGTNTGELFF
TGTGCCAGCAGCAGGGGGACGAACACCGGGGAGCTGTTTTTT
>TRBV7-3|TRBJ2-1|.|TRBD2
CASSLRRTSADEQFF
TGTGCCAGCAGCTTAAGGAGGACTAGCGCCGATGAGCAGTTCTTC
>TRBV21-1|TRBJ1-4|.|.
CASSKGPGTAFRYCHEKLFF
TGTGCCAGCAGCAAAGGCCCCGGGACAGCCTTTCGTTACTGCCATGAAAAACTGTTTTTT
>TRBV15|TRBJ1-5|.|.
CATSSLQASNQPQHF
TGTGCCACCAGCAGTTTACAGGCTAGCAATCAGCCCCAGCATTTT
>TRBV5-1|TRBJ2-5|.|TRBD2
CASSPGLAGERETQYF
TGCGCCAGCAGTCCCGGACTAGCGGGAGAAAGAGAGACCCAGTACTTC
>TRBV5-4|TRBJ1-1|.|.
CASSRGNTEAFF
TGTGCCAGCAGCCGGGGAAACACTGAAGCTTTCTTT
>TRBV19|TRBJ1-5|.|TRBD1
CASSSPRDSVLGPQHF
TGTGCCAGTAGTTCGCCCCGGGACAGTGTTTTAGGGCCCCAGCATTTT
>TRBV2|TRBJ2-7|once|TRBD2
CASSFSGPPSYEQYF
TGTGCCAGCAGTTTTAGCGGGCCCCCCTCCTACGAGCAGTACTTC
>TRBV6-2/TRBV6-3|TRBJ1-1|.|TRBD1
CASSYGPGQDMNTEAFF
TGTGCCAGCAGTTACGGACCTGGACAGGATATGAACACTGAAGCTTTCTTT
>TRBV9|TRBJ2-5|medium-sized|TRBD2
CASSPGELAGGSETQYF
TGTGCCAGCAGCCCCGGCGAGCTAGCGGGGGGTTCCGAGACCCAGTACTTC
>TRBV4-1|TRBJ1-2|.|TRBD1
CASSLKTDQGARGYTF
TGCGCCAGCAGCCTTAAGACCGACCAGGGGGCGCGTGGCTACACCTTC
>TRBV6-5|TRBJ2-3|once|.
CASSYFQGTDTQYF
TGTGCCAGCAGTTACTTCCAGGGTACAGATACGCAGTATTTT
>TRBV7-9|TRBJ2-7|.|TRBD1
CASSFPDRAYEQYF
TGTGCCAGCAGCTTCCCCGACAGGGCTTACGAGCAGTACTTC
>TRBV29-1|TRBJ2-5|.|TRBD2
CSVRGTSGFQETQYF
TGCAGCGTTAGGGGGACTAGCGGCTTCCAAGAGACCCAGTACTTC
>TRBV12-3/TRBV12-4|TRBJ2-7|few|.
CASRGAGDYEQYF
TGTGCCAGCAGGGGGGCAGGGGACTACGAGCAGTACTTC
>TRBV19|TRBJ1-1|.|TRBD1
CASSKTRQGSSEAFF
TGTGCCAGCTCCAAAACTAGACAGGGATCATCTGAAGCTTTCTTT
>TRBV28|TRBJ1-3|.|.
CATFPTGLGNTIYF
TGTGCCACCTTCCCTACAGGGCTCGGAAACACCATATATTTT
>TRBV7-3|TRBJ2-5|.|TRBD2
CASSPTAGGWGTQYF
TGTGCCAGCAGCCCGACAGCGGGAGGGTGGGGGACCCAGTACTTC
>TRBV30|TRBJ1-5|.|TRBD1
CAWSRQGDQPQHF
TGTGCCTGGAGTCGACAGGGGGATCAGCCCCAGCATTTT
>TRBV18|TRBJ2-7|few|.
CASSPTWDTYEQYF
TGTGCCAGCTCACCCACCTGGGACACCTACGAGCAGTACTTC
>TRBV28|TRBJ1-4|.|.
CASSEPGTNEKLFF
TGTGCCAGCAGTGAACCGGGGACTAATGAAAAACTGTTTTTT
>TRBV2|TRBJ2-7|.|TRBD1
CASSEQGQGTYEQYF
TGTGCCAGCAGTGAACAGGGACAGGGCACCTACGAGCAGTACTTC
>TRBV19|TRBJ1-2|once|.
CASASDRTNYGYTF
TGTGCCAGTGCTAGTGACCGGACTAACTATGGCTACACCTTC
>TRBV6-2/TRBV6-3|TRBJ1-5|.|TRBD1
CASSYSGQGGNQPQHF
TGTGCCAGCAGTTACTCGGGGCAGGGGGGCAATCAGCCCCAGCATTTT
>TRBV7-2|TRBJ2-2|.|TRBD2
CASSLWLAGVTGELFF
TGTGCCAGCAGCTTATGGCTAGCGGGAGTCACCGGGGAGCTGTTTTTT
>TRBV6-5|TRBJ1-1|few|.
CASSYGTGMNTEAFF
TGTGCCAGCAGTTATGGAACAGGTATGAACACTGAAGCTTTCTTT
>TRBV10-3|TRBJ2-1|.|.
CAISGGGLEQFF
TGTGCCATCAGTGGGGGGGGGCTTGAGCAGTTCTTC
>TRBV7-9|TRBJ2-1|few|TRBD2
CASSLGTSAYNEQFF
TGTGCCAGCAGCTTAGGGACTAGCGCATACAATGAGCAGTTCTTC
>TRBV11-2|TRBJ1-5|once|TRBD1
CASSLGTGRNQPQHF
TGTGCCAGCAGCTTAGGGACAGGTCGCAATCAGCCCCAGCATTTT
>TRBV19|TRBJ1-3|.|.
CASSIVGGLSGNTIYF
TGTGCCAGTAGTATAGTCGGAGGTCTCTCTGGAAACACCATATATTTT
>TRBV9|TRBJ2-1|.|TRBD2
CASSVDGGSSYNEQFF
TGTGCCAGCAGCGTAGACGGCGGGAGCTCCTACAATGAGCAGTTCTTC
>TRBV4-3|TRBJ1-4|few|TRBD1
CASSQYGQGDRGEKLFF
TGCGCCAGCAGCCAATACGGACAGGGCGACAGAGGTGAAAAACTGTTTTTT
>TRBV4-2|TRBJ1-1|.|.
CASSQDDRTAEAFF
TGTGCCAGCAGCCAAGATGACAGGACGGCTGAAGCTTTCTTT
>TRBV5-1|TRBJ2-1|.|.
CASSLGLFNEQFF
TGCGCCAGCAGCTTGGGACTTTTCAATGAGCAGTTCTTC
>TRBV2|TRBJ1-2|.|.
CASSEARGIYGYTF
TGTGCCAGCAGTGAAGCGAGAGGGATATATGGCTACACCTTC
>TRBV4-1|TRBJ1-1|.|.
CASSRQMNTEAFF
TGCGCCAGCAGCCGACAGATGAACACTGAAGCTTTCTTT
>TRBV5-1|TRBJ2-1|.|TRBD2
CASSPGTSGADSYNEQFF
TGCGCCAGCAGCCCCGGGACTAGCGGGGCCGACTCCTACAATGAGCAGTTCTTC
>TRBV30|TRBJ1-1|few|.
CAWNFDRLRTEAFF
TGTGCCTGGAATTTCGATCGATTGCGGACTGAAGCTTTCTTT
>TRBV7-2|TRBJ2-3|once|TRBD1
CASSSIGQGADTQYF
TGTGCCAGCAGCTCAATAGGACAGGGGGCAGATACGCAGTATTTT
>TRBV9|TRBJ1-1|.|.
CASSVVEGINGEAFF
TGTGCCAGCAGCGTAGTGGAGGGGATTAACGGTGAAGCTTTCTTT
>TRBV10-3|TRBJ2-4|once|.
CAISESGEANIQYF
TGTGCCATCAGTGAGTCCGGTGAAGCAAACATTCAGTACTTC
>TRBV29-1|TRBJ1-2|.|TRBD1
CSVGTTGGYGYTF
TGCAGCGTTGGAACAACAGGGGGCTATGGCTACACCTTC
>TRBV3-1/TRBV3-2|TRBJ2-7|.|TRBD2
CASSPGTNYEQYF
TGTGCCAGCAGTCCCGGGACTAACTACGAGCAGTACTTC